Shown below are 5 T cell receptor beta chains from a single sample sequenced in a study of shared clonotypes between healthy human individuals. Profiling relied on immunoSEQ multiplex PCR, and the TCRdb table lists in-frame clones only, not all of them. The data show some 1.5 million clones, 95% to 97% seen once. Sequences were obtained from naive CD4+ T cells sorted from blood. Subset specified: CD45RA+ positively selected. The source of these receptors is a man in his thirties or forties in good health.

CDR3 DNA: TGCGCCAGCAGCGTCCTGGGACAGAGAATAGAGACCCAGTACTTC. Amino acid sequence: CASSVLGQRIETQYF. The chain has TRBV5-1 and TRBJ2-5; 7 bases are shared with TRBD1. Germline assignment: CDR1 SGHRS and CDR2 YFSETQ. The CDR3 has 15 amino acids. Trimming removed 4 bases from V and 4 bases from J; junction bases left unmatched: 10.

V and J are TRBV7-9 and TRBJ2-1; the D is unclear. Germline assignment: CDR1 SEHNR and CDR2 FQNEAQ (reference sequence). The CDR3 is 10 amino acids. The germline V and J ends were trimmed by 6 bases and 9 bases, with 6 bases remaining between them. The CDR3 bases are TGTGCCAGCAGAGGTATTGAGCAGTTCTTC. It specifies CASRGIEQFF.

This clone was detected once. The chain employs TRBV4-1 and TRBJ2-5; a weak D match, TRBD1 (5 bases). Germline-derived CDR1 and CDR2 are MGHRA and YSYEKL. Trimming removed 4 bases at V and 5 bases at J, with 8 bases between. This CDR3 spans 12 amino acids. CDR3 region: CASSLTGETQYF. The CDR3, as DNA: TGCGCCAGCAGCCTCACAGGCGAGACCCAGTACTTC.

The chain has TRBV5-1 and TRBJ2-2; the D gene is possibly TRBD2 (5 bases). The CDR3 is made up of 13 amino acids. Germline V CDR1 and CDR2: SGHRS, YFSETQ. V lost 0 bases to trimming and J lost 7 bases, with 7 bases between them. CDR3 sequence (DNA): TGCGCCAGCAGCTTGGCCGGGAACGGGGAGCTGTTTTTT. Protein: CASSLAGNGELFF.

The chain is built from TRBV7-9 and TRBJ1-2; possibly TRBD1 for D (6 bases). This CDR3 has 15 residues. V was cut by 10 bases and J by 8 bases, with 26 bases left in between. The germline gives CDR1 SEHNR, CDR2 FQNEAQ (reference sequence). CDR3 coding DNA: TGTGCCACCTCGATCGGGGGGGCAGGGGCTAAGGGCTACACCTTC. Amino acids: CATSIGGAGAKGYTF. The variable domain in full, completed from reference TRBV7-9 and TRBJ1-2, reads DTGVSQNPRHKITKRGQNVTFRCDPISEHNRLYWYRQTLGQGPEFLTYFQNEAQLEKSRLLSDRFSAERPKGSFSTLEIQRTEQGDSAMYLCATSIGGAGAKGYTFGSGTRLTVV.